The clone carrying this T cell receptor (beta chain) has only a few counts. This specimen belongs to a study of T cell responses to AZD1222 COVID-19 vaccine. Second-dose intervals near 4 or 12 weeks were combined. Some clones are missing from TCRdb's copy, which holds only in-frame ones; the method was immunoSEQ multiplex PCR. The sample has roughly 180,000 clones, 90% to 95% seen once; the top ten hold about 1.7%. The receptor was derived from an adult who received the AZD1222 COVID-19 vaccine. The source was peripheral blood, collected 28 days after the second AZD1222 dose.

The CDR3 nucleotides read TGTGCCAGCAGCATCCTTCAAAAGGCTGAAGCTTTCTTT. It is translated as CASSILQKAEAFF. The chain is built from TRBV7-9 and TRBJ1-1; no clear D. The V gene lost 5 bases and the J gene lost 6 bases, with 13 bases spanning the gap. The CDR3 is 13 amino acids. Germline CDR1 is SEHNR and CDR2 is FQNEAQ (reference sequence).